This T cell receptor beta chain was sequenced for a study of blood T cell repertoires in COVID-19. As for the study in general: Sites across the United States, Italy and Spain contributed samples from acute and convalescent COVID-19. Nucleic acid was either cDNA or gDNA, and it came from T cells, B-cell-depleted T cells, or PBMCs.

Germline-derived CDR1 and CDR2 are MNHNS and SASEGT. The V end lost 1 base, the J end lost 8 bases, and 11 bases lay between the germline ends. The CDR3 length is 14 residues. In the original processing: Estimates of nucleated cell counts were drawn from the amplification of reference gene primers. TCRdb's table, derived via immunoSEQ multiplex PCR, lists solely in-frame clones and lacks some. Clone size and the V and J calls come from that table; the DNA yielded D and trimming. In the table there are 100,000 to 150,000 clones, around 89% of which are singletons. The J gene is TRBJ1-4, the V gene TRBV6-1; D is unresolved. The TCR originated in a man in his fifties with acute or convalescent COVID-19. Sequenced: peripheral blood. This CDR3 is CASSEGPGEEKLFF. CDR3 nucleotides: TGTGCCAGCAGTGAAGGTCCCGGGGAGGAAAAACTGTTTTTT.